The clone carrying this T cell receptor beta chain occurred many times. Its specificity is unknown. CDR3 length: 13 residues. Trimming took off 5 bases at V and 0 bases at J, with 8 bases between the two ends. The sample originates from a study of spatial heterogeneity in lung cancer. The wider study: Unique TCR and UMI combinations averaged more than ten appearances each in raw reads. Points from the study as a whole: Expanded alpha and beta TCR counts within tumors tracked tumor mutation counts.

Time point indicated: sample taken at primary tumor resection. The 60 to 90 donors had untreated early-stage non-small cell lung cancer. Single TCR cDNA molecules each had their own unique molecular identifier. MiXCR, run by TCRdb on the 5' RACE reads, gives a single entry per CDR3 protein. The data contain more than 2,500 distinct CDR3 sequences, roughly 10% of them singletons. The V call is TRBV12-3 or TRBV12-4, the J call TRBJ2-7; D possibly corresponds to TRBD1 (5 bases). The sequencing used lung tumor tissue, collected at surgery. This receptor was obtained from a female donor with early-stage non-small cell lung cancer. CDR3 in amino acids: CASSRTPSYEQYF. CDR3 sequence (DNA): TGTGCCAGCAGTCGGACACCCTCCTACGAGCAGTACTTC.